This T cell receptor beta chain is drawn from a study of vaccination effects on CD4 cells after COVID-19 (dated by TCRdb to the early 2020s). Notes on the research overall: Participants received two doses of either the BNT162b2 or the mRNA-1273 mRNA SARS-CoV-2 vaccine. A total of around eleven COVID-19 convalescent patients and several SARS-CoV-2-naive healthy vaccine recipients were included in the full study. The study compared SARS-CoV-2 spike-specific CD4+ TCR repertoires before and after mRNA vaccination in COVID-19 convalescent patients and infection-naive vaccine recipients. The Oncomine TCR Beta short-read assay on an Illumina iSeq 100 was used to sequence cultures from other donors in the study.

On this clone: It has no known antigen specificity. No qualities accompany the bases; no much larger clone lies one base away.

Study-wide findings and limitations: Both infection-induced and vaccine-induced clones contracted markedly at late post-vaccination timepoints, which is consistent with waning T cell responses. In healthy vaccine recipients, vaccine-induced clones were almost all SARS-CoV-2 mono-reactive, with only 1 of 255 cross-reactive with common cold coronaviruses. The study was limited by a small number of convalescent patients, and early post-infection timepoints were lacking.

In the ViraFEST assay, PBMC were stimulated with viral peptide pools, and antigen-specific CD4+ T cell clonotypes were then identified by expansion using TCR sequencing. After around 10 days of culture, CD4+ T cells were isolated with the EasySep CD4+ T cell isolation kit. Healthy vaccine recipients had no prior SARS-CoV-2 infection, confirmed by negative nucleocapsid antibodies before and after vaccination. Each well held over 1.5 million PBMC cultured in IMDM containing about 5.5% human AB serum, around 10 IU/ml IL-2 and gentamicin, along with around 9.4 ug/ml peptides. On days 3 and 7, half of the culture medium was replaced with fresh IL-2-containing medium. Each peptide stimulation condition was cultured in triplicate wells unless otherwise noted. PBMC were separated from whole blood using Ficoll-Paque Plus gradient centrifugation and were then either cryopreserved at -140C or used fresh. The spike proteins of SARS-CoV-2 and of the common cold coronaviruses HCoV-NL63, HCoV-OC43 and HCoV-229E were spanned by overlapping peptide pools. The QIAamp micro DNA kit was used to extract genomic DNA from the cultured CD4+ T cells.

The protocol used for the library was the immunoSEQ multiplex PCR assay. DNA from the cultured, isolated CD4+ T cells was subjected to TCR beta CDR3 sequencing. The source study handled its data this way. The analysis removed non-productive TCR sequences, trimmed reads to the CDR3 region, and retained only CDR3s that were 7 or more amino acids long. The MANAFEST web app was used to identify antigen-specific clonotypes by comparing expansion in peptide wells with expansion in reference cultures. To be called positive, a clone needed expansion at FDR<0.05 compared with the reference and with all other wells, an odds ratio greater than 5, and a frequency greater than 0.1% in two replicate wells. Cross-reactive clonotypes were defined as significantly expanded in SARS-CoV-2 spike wells and in at least one common cold coronavirus spike condition. CDR3 similarity was assessed by Levenshtein distance with the stringdist R package, and unrooted trees were built with ape in R 3.6.1. In TCRdb, the immuneACCESS table is reduced to in-frame sequences with V and J assigned. These tables do not hold every clone; where another copy was compared, an unresolved V gene accounts for under half, and the others remain unexplained. The V and J calls and clone size come from that table; D and trimming were worked out from the DNA. Here the sample has tens of thousands of clones; about four fifths occur a single time. The ten largest clonotypes hold 2.5% to 3% of the sample.

This TCR came from a human donor who received a COVID-19 vaccine. The sequenced sample was CD4+ T cells from PBMCs cultured with HCoV-NL63 spike peptides, obtained before COVID-19 vaccination. This specimen's cell subset or site label, interpreted: HCoV-NL63 spike overlapping peptide pool stimulation.

The nucleotide sequence reads TGTGCCAGCAGCTTAGTTGGCGGAGAATACAATGAGCAGTTCTTC. Protein translation: CASSLVGGEYNEQFF. Recombination linked TRBV7-2 to TRBJ2-1; no D gene is confidently identified. V is clipped by 1 base and J by 4 bases, and the sequence between their germline boundaries is 11 bases long. Spanning cysteine to phenylalanine, the CDR3 consists of 15 amino acids. The CDR3 DNA has 45 bases and is translated from base 1. CDR1 and CDR2, looked up from the germline V gene, are SGHTA and FQGNSA.